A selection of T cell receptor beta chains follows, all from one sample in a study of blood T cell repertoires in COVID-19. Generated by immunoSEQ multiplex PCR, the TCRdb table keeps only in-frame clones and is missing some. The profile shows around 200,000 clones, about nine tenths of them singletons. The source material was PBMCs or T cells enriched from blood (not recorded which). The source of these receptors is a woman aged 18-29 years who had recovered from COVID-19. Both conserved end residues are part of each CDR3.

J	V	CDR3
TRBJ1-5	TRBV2	CASAYSGQGDQPQHF
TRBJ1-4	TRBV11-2	CASSLGQGSFEKLFF
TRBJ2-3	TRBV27	CASSYRVTDTQYF
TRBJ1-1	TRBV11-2	CASSQSRGLTEAFF
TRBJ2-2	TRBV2	CASVDGIAGQGTGELFF
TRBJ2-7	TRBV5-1	CASSLVPSGSYEQYF
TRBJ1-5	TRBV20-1	CSASRGEGQPQHF
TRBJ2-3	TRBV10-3	CAISPTGTSLDTDTQYF
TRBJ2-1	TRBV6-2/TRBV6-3	CASGLGRVFHEQFF
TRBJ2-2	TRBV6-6	CASSRSVFSGSGGTGELFF
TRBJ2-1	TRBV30	CAWSDETLGYNEQFF
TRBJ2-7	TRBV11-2	CASSLSPPPEYEQYF
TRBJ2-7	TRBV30	CAWGRGEHSYEQYF
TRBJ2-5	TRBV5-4	CASSFSGRAGETQYF
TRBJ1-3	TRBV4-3	CASSQLTGGAAGNTIYF
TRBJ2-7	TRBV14	CASSLLGENYEQYF
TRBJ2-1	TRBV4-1	CASSPGLAAYNEQFF
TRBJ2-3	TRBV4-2	CASSQGMFGAGGRDTQYF
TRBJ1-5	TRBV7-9	CASSYGTGAYQPQHF
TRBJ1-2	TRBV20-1	CSASLGQAGGYTF